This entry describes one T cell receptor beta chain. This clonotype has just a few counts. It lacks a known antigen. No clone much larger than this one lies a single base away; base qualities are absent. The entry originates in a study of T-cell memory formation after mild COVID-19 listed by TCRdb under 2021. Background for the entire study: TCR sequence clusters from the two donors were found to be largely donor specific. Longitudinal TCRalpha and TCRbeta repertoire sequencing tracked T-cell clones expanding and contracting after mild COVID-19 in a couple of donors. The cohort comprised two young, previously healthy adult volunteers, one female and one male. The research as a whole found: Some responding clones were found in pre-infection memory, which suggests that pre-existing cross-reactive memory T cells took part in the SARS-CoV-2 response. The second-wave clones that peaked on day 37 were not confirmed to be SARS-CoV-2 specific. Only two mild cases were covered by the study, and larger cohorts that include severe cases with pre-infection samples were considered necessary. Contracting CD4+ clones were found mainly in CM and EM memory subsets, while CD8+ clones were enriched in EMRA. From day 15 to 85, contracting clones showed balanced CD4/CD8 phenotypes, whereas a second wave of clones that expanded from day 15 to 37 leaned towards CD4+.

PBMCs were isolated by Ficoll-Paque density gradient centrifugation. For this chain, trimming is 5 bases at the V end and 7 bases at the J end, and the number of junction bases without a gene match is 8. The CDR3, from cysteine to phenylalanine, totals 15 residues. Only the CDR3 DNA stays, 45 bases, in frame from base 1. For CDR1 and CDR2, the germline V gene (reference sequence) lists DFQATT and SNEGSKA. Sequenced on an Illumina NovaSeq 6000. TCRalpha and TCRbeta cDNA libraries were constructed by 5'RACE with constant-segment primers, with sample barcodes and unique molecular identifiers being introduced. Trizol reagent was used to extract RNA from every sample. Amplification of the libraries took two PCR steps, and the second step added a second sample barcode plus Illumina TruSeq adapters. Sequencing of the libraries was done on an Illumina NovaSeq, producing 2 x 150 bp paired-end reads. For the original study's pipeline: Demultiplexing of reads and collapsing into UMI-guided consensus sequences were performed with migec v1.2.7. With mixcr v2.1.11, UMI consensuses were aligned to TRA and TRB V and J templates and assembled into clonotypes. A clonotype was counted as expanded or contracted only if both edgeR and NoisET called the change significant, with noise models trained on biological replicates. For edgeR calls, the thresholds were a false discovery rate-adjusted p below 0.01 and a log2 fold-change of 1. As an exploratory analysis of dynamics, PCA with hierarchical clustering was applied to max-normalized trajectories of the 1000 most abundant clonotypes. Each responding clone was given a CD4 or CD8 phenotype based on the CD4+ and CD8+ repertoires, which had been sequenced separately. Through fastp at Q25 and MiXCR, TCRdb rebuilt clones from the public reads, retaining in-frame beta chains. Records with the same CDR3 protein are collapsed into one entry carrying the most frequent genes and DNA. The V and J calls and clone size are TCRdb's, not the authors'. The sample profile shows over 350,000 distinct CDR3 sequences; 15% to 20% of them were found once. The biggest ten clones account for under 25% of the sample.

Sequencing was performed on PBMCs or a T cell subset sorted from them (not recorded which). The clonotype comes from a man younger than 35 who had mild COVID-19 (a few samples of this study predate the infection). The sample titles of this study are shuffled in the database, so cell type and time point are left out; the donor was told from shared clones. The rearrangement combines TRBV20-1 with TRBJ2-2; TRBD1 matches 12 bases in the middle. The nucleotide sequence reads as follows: TGCAGTGCTCTCCGGGACAGGGGGCCCATCGGGGAGCTGTTTTTT. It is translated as CSALRDRGPIGELFF.